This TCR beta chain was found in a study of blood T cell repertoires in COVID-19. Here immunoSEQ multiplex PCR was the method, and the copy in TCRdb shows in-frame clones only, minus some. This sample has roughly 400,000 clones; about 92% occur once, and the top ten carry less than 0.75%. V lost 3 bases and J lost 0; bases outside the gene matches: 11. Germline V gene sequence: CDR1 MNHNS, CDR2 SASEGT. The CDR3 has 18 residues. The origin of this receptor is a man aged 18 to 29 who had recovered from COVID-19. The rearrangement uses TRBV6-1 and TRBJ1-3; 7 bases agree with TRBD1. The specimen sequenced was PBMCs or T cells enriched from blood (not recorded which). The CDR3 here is CASSEHRGQVFSGNTIYF. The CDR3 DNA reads TGTGCCAGCAGTGAGCACAGGGGTCAGGTCTTCTCTGGAAACACCATATATTTT.